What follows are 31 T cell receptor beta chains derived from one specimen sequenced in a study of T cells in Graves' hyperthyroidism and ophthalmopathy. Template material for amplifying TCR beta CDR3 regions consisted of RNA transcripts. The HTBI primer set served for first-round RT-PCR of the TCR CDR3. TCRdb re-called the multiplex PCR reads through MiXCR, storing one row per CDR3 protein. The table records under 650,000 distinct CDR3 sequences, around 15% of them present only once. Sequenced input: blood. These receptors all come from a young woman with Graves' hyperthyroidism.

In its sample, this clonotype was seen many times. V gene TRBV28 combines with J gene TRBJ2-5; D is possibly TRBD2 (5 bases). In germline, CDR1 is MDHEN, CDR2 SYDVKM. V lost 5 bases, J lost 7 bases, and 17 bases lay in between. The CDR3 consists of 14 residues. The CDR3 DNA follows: TGTGCCAGCAGTACCTCGGACTCCCGTGGGACCCAGTACTTC. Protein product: CASSTSDSRGTQYF. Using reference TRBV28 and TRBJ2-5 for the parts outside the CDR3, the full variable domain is DVKVTQSSRYLVKRTGEKVFLECVQDMDHENMFWYRQDPGLGLRLIYFSYDVKMKEKGDIPEGYSVSREKKERFSLILESASTNQTSMYLCASSTSDSRGTQYFGPGTRLLVL.

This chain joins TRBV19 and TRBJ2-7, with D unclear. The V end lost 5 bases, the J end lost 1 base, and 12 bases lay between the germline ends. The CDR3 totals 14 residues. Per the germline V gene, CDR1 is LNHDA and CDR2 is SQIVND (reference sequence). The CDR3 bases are TGTGCCAGTAGTCACTCGACATTTTCCTACGAGCAGTACTTC. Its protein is CASSHSTFSYEQYF.

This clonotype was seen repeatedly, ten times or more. CDR3 protein: CASSEDAGRSEKLFF. DNA for the CDR3: TGTGCCAGCAGTGAGGATGCAGGGCGGAGCGAAAAACTGTTTTTT. The chain joins TRBV2 to TRBJ1-4, with D possibly being TRBD1 (5 bases). The V gene lost 3 bases and the J gene lost 8 bases, with 16 bases spanning the gap. The germline V gene encodes CDR1 SNHLY and CDR2 FYNNEI. This CDR3 spans 15 amino acids.

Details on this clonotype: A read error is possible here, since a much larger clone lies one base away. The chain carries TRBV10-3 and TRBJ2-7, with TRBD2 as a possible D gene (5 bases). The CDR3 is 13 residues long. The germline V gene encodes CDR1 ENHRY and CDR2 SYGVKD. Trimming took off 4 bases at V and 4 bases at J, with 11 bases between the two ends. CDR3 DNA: TGTGCCATCAGTGGGTCGACGGGGTACGAGCAGTACTTC. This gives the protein CAISGSTGYEQYF.

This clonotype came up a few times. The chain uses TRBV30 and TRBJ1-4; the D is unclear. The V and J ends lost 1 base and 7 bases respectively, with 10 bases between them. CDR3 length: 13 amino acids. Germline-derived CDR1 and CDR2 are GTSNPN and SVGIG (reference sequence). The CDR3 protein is CAWSGFRVEKLFF. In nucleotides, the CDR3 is TGTGCCTGGAGTGGTTTCCGCGTTGAAAAACTGTTTTTT.

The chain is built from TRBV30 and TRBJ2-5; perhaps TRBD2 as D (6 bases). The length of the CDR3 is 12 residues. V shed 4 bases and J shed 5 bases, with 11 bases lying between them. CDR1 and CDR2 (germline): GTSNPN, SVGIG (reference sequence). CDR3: CAWTSGSETQYF. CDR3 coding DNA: TGTGCCTGGACGTCCGGGAGTGAGACCCAGTACTTC.

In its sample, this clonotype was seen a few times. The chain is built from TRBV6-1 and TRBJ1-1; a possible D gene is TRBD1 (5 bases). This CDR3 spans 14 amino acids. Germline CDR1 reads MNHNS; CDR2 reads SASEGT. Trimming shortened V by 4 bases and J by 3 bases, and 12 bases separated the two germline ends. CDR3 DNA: TGTGCCAGCAGTGCTTTCAGGGTATACACTGAAGCTTTCTTT. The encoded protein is CASSAFRVYTEAFF.

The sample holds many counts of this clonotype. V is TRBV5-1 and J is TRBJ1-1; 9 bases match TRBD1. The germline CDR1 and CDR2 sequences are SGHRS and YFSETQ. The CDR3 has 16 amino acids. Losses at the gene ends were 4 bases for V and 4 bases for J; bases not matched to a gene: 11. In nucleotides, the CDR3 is TGCGCCAGCAGCACGGGACAGGGCGGGGGTAGCACTGAAGCTTTCTTT. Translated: CASSTGQGGGSTEAFF. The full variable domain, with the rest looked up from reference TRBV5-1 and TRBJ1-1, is KAGVTQTPRYLIKTRGQQVTLSCSPISGHRSVSWYQQTPGQGLQFLFEYFSETQRNKGNFPGRFSGRQFSNSRSEMNVSTLELGDSALYLCASSTGQGGGSTEAFFGQGTRLTVV.

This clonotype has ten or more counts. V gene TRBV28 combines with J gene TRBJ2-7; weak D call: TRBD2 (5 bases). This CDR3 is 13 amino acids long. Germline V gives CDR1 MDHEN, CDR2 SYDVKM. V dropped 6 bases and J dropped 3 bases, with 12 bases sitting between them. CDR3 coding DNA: TGTGCCAGCAGACCCCGGACTGGCTACGAGCAGTACTTC. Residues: CASRPRTGYEQYF.

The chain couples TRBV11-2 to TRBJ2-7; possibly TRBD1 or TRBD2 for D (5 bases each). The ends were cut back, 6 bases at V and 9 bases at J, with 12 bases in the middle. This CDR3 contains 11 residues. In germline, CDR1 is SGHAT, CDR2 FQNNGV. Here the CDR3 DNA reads TGTGCCAGCAGGGGACGGGGACGGCAGTACTTC. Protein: CASRGRGRQYF.

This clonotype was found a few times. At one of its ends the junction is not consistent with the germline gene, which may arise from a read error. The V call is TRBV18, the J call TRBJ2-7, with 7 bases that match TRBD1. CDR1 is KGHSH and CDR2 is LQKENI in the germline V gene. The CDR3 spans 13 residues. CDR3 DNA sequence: TGTGCCAACTCACCAACAGGGGCCTACGAGCAGTACTTC. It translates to CANSPTGAYEQYF.

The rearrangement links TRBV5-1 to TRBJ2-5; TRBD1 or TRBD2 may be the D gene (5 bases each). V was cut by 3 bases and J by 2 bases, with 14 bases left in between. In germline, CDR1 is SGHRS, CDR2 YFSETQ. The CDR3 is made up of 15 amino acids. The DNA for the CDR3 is TGCGCCAGCAGCTCCCGGGGCTCGGGACAAGAGACCCAGTACTTC. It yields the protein CASSSRGSGQETQYF. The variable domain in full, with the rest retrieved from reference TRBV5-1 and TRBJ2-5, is KAGVTQTPRYLIKTRGQQVTLSCSPISGHRSVSWYQQTPGQGLQFLFEYFSETQRNKGNFPGRFSGRQFSNSRSEMNVSTLELGDSALYLCASSSRGSGQETQYFGPGTRLLVL.

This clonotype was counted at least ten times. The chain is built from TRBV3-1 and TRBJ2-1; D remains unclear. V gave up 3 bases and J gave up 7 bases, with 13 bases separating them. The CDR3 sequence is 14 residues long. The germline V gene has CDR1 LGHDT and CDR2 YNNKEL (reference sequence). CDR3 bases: TGTGCCAGCAGCCATTTCTACTCGGCGAATGAGCAGTTCTTC. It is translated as CASSHFYSANEQFF.

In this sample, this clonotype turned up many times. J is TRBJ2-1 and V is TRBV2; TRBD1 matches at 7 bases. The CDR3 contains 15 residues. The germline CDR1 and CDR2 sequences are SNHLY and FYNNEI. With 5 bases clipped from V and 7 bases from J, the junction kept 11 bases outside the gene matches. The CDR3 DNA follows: TGTGCCAGCAGTCTGGAGAGGTCCAGGGGGAATGAGCAGTTCTTC. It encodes CASSLERSRGNEQFF.

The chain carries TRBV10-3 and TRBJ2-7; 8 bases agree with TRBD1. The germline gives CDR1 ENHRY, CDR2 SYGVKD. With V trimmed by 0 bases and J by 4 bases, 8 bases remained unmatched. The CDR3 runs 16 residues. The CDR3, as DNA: TGTGCCATCAGTGAGTCAAGGGACAGGCAAACTTACGAGCAGTACTTC. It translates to CAISESRDRQTYEQYF.

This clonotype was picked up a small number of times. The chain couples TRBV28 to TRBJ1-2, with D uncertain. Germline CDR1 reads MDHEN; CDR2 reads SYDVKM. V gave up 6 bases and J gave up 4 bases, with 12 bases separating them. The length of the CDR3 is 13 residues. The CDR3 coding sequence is TGTGCCAGCAGCTCCTCCGGGTCCTATGGCTACACCTTC. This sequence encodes CASSSSGSYGYTF.

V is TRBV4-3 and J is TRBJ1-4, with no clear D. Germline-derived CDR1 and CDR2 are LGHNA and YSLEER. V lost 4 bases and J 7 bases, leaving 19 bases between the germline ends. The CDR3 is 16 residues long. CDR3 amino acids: CASSPRDLGPIEKLFF. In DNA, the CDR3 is TGCGCCAGCAGCCCAAGAGACCTAGGGCCCATTGAAAAACTGTTTTTT.

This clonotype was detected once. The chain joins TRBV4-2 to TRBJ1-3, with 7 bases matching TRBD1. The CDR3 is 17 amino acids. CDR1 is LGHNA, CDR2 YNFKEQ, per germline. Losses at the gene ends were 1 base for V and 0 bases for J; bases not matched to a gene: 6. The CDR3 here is CASSQVTGLYSGNTIYF. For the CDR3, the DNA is TGTGCCAGCAGCCAAGTGACAGGGCTCTACTCTGGAAACACCATATATTTT.

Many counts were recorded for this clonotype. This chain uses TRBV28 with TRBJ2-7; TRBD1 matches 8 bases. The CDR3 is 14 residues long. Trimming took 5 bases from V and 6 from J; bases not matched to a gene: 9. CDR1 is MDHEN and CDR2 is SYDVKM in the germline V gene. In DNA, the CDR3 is TGTGCCAGCAGTACCGGGACAGGCCCTAGCGAGCAGTACTTC. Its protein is CASSTGTGPSEQYF.

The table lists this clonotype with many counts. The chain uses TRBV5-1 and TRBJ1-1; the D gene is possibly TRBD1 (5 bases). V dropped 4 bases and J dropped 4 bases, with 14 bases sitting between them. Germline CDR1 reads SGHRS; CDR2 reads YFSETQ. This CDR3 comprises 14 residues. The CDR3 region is CASSHQTVGTEAFF. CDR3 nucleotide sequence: TGCGCCAGCAGCCATCAGACAGTGGGCACTGAAGCTTTCTTT.

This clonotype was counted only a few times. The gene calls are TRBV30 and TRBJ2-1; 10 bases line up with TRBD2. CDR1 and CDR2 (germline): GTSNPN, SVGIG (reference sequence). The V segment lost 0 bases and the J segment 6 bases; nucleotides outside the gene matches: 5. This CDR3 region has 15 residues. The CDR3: CAWSVVLAGVNEQFF. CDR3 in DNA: TGTGCCTGGAGTGTAGTTCTAGCGGGGGTCAATGAGCAGTTCTTC.

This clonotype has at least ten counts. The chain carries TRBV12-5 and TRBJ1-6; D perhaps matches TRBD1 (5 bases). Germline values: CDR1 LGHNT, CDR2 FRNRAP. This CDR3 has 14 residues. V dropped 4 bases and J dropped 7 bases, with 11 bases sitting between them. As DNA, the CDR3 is TGTGCTAGTGGTTGGGGGGATCCAAATTCACCCCTCCACTTT. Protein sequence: CASGWGDPNSPLHF.

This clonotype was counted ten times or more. CDR3 sequence (DNA): TGTGCCTGGAGCCAAACAGGGTTCAATCAGCCCCAGCATTTT. Its protein is CAWSQTGFNQPQHF. This chain links TRBV30 with TRBJ1-5; TRBD1 might be the D (6 bases). This CDR3 is 14 amino acids long. Trimming took 3 bases from V and 3 from J, leaving 12 bases between them. Germline CDR1 reads GTSNPN; CDR2 reads SVGIG (reference sequence).

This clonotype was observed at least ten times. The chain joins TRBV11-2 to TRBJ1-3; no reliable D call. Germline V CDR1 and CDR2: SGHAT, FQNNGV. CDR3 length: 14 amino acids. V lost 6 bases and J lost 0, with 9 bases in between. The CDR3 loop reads CASRNILSGNTIYF. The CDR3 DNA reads TGTGCCAGCAGGAACATTCTCTCTGGAAACACCATATATTTT.

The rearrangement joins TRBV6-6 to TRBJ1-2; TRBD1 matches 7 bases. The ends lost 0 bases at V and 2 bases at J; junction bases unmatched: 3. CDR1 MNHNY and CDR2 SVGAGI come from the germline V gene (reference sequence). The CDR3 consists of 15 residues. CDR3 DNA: TGTGCCAGCAGTTACTCCGTGACAGGGAACTATGGCTACACCTTC. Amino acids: CASSYSVTGNYGYTF.

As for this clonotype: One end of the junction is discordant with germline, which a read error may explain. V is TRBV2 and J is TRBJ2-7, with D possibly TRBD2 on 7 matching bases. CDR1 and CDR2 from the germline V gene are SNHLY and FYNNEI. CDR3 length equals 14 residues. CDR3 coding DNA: TGCGCCAGCAGCCCCCTGGGGGGGGCCAACGAGCAGTACTTC. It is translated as CASSPLGGANEQYF.

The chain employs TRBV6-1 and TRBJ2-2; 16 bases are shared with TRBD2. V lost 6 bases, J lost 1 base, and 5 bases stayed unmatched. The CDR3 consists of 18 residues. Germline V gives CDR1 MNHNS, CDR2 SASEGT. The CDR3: CASRPGLAGGLNTGELFF. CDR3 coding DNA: TGTGCCAGCAGACCGGGACTAGCGGGAGGGTTGAACACCGGGGAGCTGTTTTTT.

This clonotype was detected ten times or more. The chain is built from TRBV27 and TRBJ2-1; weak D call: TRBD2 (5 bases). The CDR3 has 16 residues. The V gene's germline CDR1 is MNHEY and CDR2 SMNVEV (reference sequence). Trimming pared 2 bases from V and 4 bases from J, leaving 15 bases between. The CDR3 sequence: CASSLRGRVQYNEQFF. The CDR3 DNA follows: TGTGCCAGCAGTTTAAGAGGGCGTGTACAGTACAATGAGCAGTTCTTC.

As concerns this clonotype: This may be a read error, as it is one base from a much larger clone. CDR3 nucleotide sequence: TGTGCCAGCAGTTTATGGCAGGGGAGCCCCTATGGCTACACCTTC. It encodes CASSLWQGSPYGYTF. The chain employs TRBV28 and TRBJ1-2; D possibly corresponds to TRBD1 (6 bases). With 0 bases removed from V and 4 bases from J, the gap between germline ends came to 12 bases. This CDR3 comprises 15 residues. CDR1 is MDHEN, CDR2 SYDVKM, per germline.

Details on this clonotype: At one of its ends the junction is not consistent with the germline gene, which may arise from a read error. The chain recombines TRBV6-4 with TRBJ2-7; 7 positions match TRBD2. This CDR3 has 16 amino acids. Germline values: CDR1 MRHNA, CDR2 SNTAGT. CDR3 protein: CASSYSGLAGVYEQYF. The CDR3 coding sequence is TGTGCCAGCAGTTACTCGGGACTTGCGGGAGTGTACGAGCAGTACTTC.

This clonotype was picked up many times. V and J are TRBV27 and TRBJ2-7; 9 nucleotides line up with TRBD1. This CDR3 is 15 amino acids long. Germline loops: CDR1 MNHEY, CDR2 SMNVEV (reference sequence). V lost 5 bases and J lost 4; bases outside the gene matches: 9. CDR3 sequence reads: CASSPQGALSYEQYF. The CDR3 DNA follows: TGTGCCAGCAGTCCACAGGGGGCGCTGAGTTACGAGCAGTACTTC.